This T cell receptor beta chain was found in a study of CD8 T cells in Susac syndrome. Random-hexamer reverse transcription was applied to about 0.5 to 1 ug RNA. The authors amplified TCR beta CDR3 across 54 Vbeta and 13 Jbeta using immunoSEQ multiplex PCR. TCRdb analysed the immunoSEQ multiplex PCR reads with MiXCR anew, one entry per CDR3 protein. The table lists some 200,000 distinct CDR3 sequences, over 75% of them singletons. The sample holds one count of this clonotype. Antigen unknown. Study conclusions and caveats: No clonal expansion appeared among CD4+ T cells in Susac patients.

Sequencing was done on a sample of CD4+ T cells from PBMCs. The clonotype originates from a human donor with Susac syndrome.

For the CDR3, the DNA is TGCGCCAGTCGAGTTAGGGACACACTTAACTATGGCTACACCTTC. As protein: CASRVRDTLNYGYTF. J is TRBJ1-2 and V is TRBV5-1; tentatively, D is TRBD1 (6 bases). The CDR3 loop spans 15 amino acids. V lost 8 bases and J 1 base, leaving 18 bases between the germline ends. Germline lookup yields CDR1 SGHRS and CDR2 YFSETQ.